Below, 14 T cell receptor beta chains from the same sample are listed, as sequenced in a study of T cell clones after liver transplantation (dated by TCRdb to about 2019). Preparation of the library involved the immunoSEQ multiplex PCR assay. As stored in TCRdb, this immuneACCESS dataset retains in-frame rearrangements with V and J assigned. A fraction of the clones does not appear; measured against another copy, unresolved V genes explain less than half of the discrepancy, and the remainder lacks a known reason. Here the sample has roughly 70,000 clones; 75% to 90% occur a single time. The ten biggest clones cover about 0.6% of the sample. Explained via the paper, the time point label denotes: pre-transplant. The input for sequencing was CD4+ T cells from blood, taken before liver transplant. These receptors all come from a human donor who received a liver transplant.

This clone has only a few counts. The rearrangement links TRBV7-8 to TRBJ1-5; no clear D. Germline loops: CDR1 SGHVS, CDR2 FQNEAQ. V was shortened by 5 bases and J by 0 bases, with 14 bases between the two germline ends. This CDR3 region has 16 residues. For the CDR3, the DNA is TGTGCCAGCAGCCTCACGTACCTACATAGCAATCAGCCCCAGCATTTT. Its protein is CASSLTYLHSNQPQHF.

V gene TRBV25-1 combines with J gene TRBJ1-2, with 9 bases identical to TRBD1. Germline V gives CDR1 MGHDK, CDR2 SYGVNS. The CDR3 is 16 amino acids. V dropped 0 bases and J dropped 6; count of bases not matched to a gene: 8. The CDR3 DNA reads TGTGCCAGCAGTGAATACGGAGGGACAGGGAACCATGGCTACACCTTC. Residues: CASSEYGGTGNHGYTF.

The J gene is TRBJ2-1, the V gene TRBV19; tentatively, D is TRBD2 (5 bases). The V gene's germline CDR1 is LNHDA and CDR2 SQIVND (reference sequence). The CDR3 is made up of 13 amino acids. V dropped 2 bases and J dropped 10 bases, with 12 bases sitting between them. The CDR3 sequence is CASSISLRVEQFF. DNA of the CDR3: TGTGCCAGTAGTATATCTCTGCGGGTAGAGCAGTTCTTC. Combining the CDR3 with reference TRBV19 and TRBJ2-1 gives the whole variable domain DGGITQSPKYLFRKEGQNVTLSCEQNLNHDAMYWYRQDPGQGLRLIYYSQIVNDFQKGDIAEGYSVSREKKESFPLTVTSAQKNPTAFYLCASSISLRVEQFFGPGTRLTVL.

The chain has TRBV6-1 and TRBJ2-3, with TRBD2 matching 8 bases. Trimming at V came to 3 bases and at J to 6 bases, leaving 5 bases not matched to a gene. The V gene's germline CDR1 is MNHNS and CDR2 SASEGT. CDR3 length equals 14 residues. The CDR3 sequence is CASSDLAGYDTQYF. CDR3 nucleotide sequence: TGTGCCAGCAGTGATCTAGCGGGTTATGATACGCAGTATTTT.

This clone was observed a handful of times. This rearrangement joins TRBV2 to TRBJ2-3, with 7 bases matching TRBD2. The CDR3 length is 14 residues. Germline V gene sequence: CDR1 SNHLY, CDR2 FYNNEI. With V trimmed by 8 bases and J by 0 bases, 5 bases remained unmatched. DNA of the CDR3: TGTGCCAGCCGCGGGGGAGTCAGCACAGATACGCAGTATTTT. Amino acid sequence: CASRGGVSTDTQYF.

Regarding this clone: The sample carries other DNA sequences with the same CDR3. The chain uses TRBV28 and TRBJ2-3, with 9 bases lining up with TRBD1. Per the germline V gene, CDR1 is MDHEN and CDR2 is SYDVKM. The CDR3 consists of 15 residues. Losses at the gene ends were 6 bases for V and 6 bases for J; bases not matched to a gene: 10. CDR3 nucleotide sequence: TGTGCCAGCAGGACCCCGGGACAGGGTTACGATACGCAGTATTTT. Amino acids: CASRTPGQGYDTQYF.

V and J are TRBV28 and TRBJ1-3; maybe TRBD1 (5 bases). This CDR3 region has 15 residues. Germline lookup yields CDR1 MDHEN and CDR2 SYDVKM. V lost 2 bases and J 2 bases, leaving 10 bases between the germline ends. CDR3 sequence: CASSLLGPPGNTIYF. CDR3 coding DNA: TGTGCCAGCAGTTTACTGGGGCCCCCTGGAAACACCATATATTTT.

V is TRBV2 and J is TRBJ1-4, with TRBD1 as a possible D gene (5 bases). The germline V and J ends were trimmed by 7 bases and 7 bases, with 19 bases remaining between them. The CDR3 has 15 amino acids. Germline assignment: CDR1 SNHLY and CDR2 FYNNEI. The CDR3 nucleotides read TGTGCCAGCACCGTGGAAAGGGCAGGGCTTGAAAAACTGTTTTTT. Its translation is CASTVERAGLEKLFF. The variable domain in full, completed from reference TRBV2 and TRBJ1-4, reads EPEVTQTPSHQVTQMGQEVILRCVPISNHLYFYWYRQILGQKVEFLVSFYNNEISEKSEIFDDQFSVERPDGSNFTLKIRSTKLEDSAMYFCASTVERAGLEKLFFGSGTQLSVL.

V gene TRBV16 combines with J gene TRBJ1-1; D remains ambiguous. Germline values: CDR1 KGHSY, CDR2 FQNENV. CDR3 length: 15 amino acids. V was pared by 7 bases and J by 2 bases, with 17 bases between. The CDR3 loop reads CASIPLEDVNTEAFF. DNA of the CDR3: TGTGCCAGCATACCCCTAGAAGACGTTAACACTGAAGCTTTCTTT.

This clone was seen a few times. V usage is TRBV6-6 and J usage is TRBJ1-2; D gene ambiguous. With 2 bases removed from V and 2 bases from J, the gap between germline ends came to 9 bases. The CDR3 is made up of 14 amino acids. CDR1 is MNHNY, CDR2 SVGAGI, per germline (reference sequence). The CDR3 sequence is CASSYETPNYGYTF. The CDR3 region has the DNA TGTGCCAGCAGTTACGAGACACCGAACTATGGCTACACCTTC.

The chain is built from TRBV4-1 and TRBJ2-1; 14 nucleotides match TRBD2. CDR1 and CDR2 (germline): MGHRA, YSYEKL. V shed 1 base, J shed 8 bases, and the junction held 7 bases outside the gene matches. This CDR3 contains 17 residues. The CDR3 sequence: CASSQGGLAGGKDEQFF. For the CDR3, the DNA is TGCGCCAGCAGCCAAGGAGGACTAGCGGGAGGAAAGGATGAGCAGTTCTTC.

The V and J genes are TRBV6-5 and TRBJ1-1; TRBD1 matches at 10 bases. The ends lost 6 bases at V and 2 bases at J; junction bases unmatched: 3. The CDR3 covers 14 residues. Germline V CDR1 and CDR2: MNHEY, SVGAGI. The CDR3 is CASRRDRGNTEAFF. CDR3 in DNA: TGTGCCAGCAGACGGGACAGGGGTAACACTGAAGCTTTCTTT.

The chain combines TRBV6-5 with TRBJ1-1; TRBD1 might be the D (5 bases). Germline V lookup: CDR1 MNHEY, CDR2 SVGAGI. This CDR3 region has 15 residues. V was cut by 7 bases and J by 1 base, with 16 bases left in between. The CDR3 reads CASKGFEGWNTEAFF. CDR3 sequence (DNA): TGTGCCAGCAAGGGGTTCGAGGGGTGGAACACTGAAGCTTTCTTT.

The rearrangement links TRBV19 to TRBJ1-1; D is possibly TRBD1 (5 bases). The CDR3 is made up of 16 amino acids. CDR1 is LNHDA, CDR2 SQIVND, per germline (reference sequence). V was pared by 4 bases and J by 1 base, with 16 bases between. The CDR3: CASSTRGERRNTEAFF. CDR3 nucleotides: TGTGCCAGTAGTACCCGGGGGGAAAGACGGAACACTGAAGCTTTCTTT. Full variable domain (missing parts from reference TRBV19 and TRBJ1-1): DGGITQSPKYLFRKEGQNVTLSCEQNLNHDAMYWYRQDPGQGLRLIYYSQIVNDFQKGDIAEGYSVSREKKESFPLTVTSAQKNPTAFYLCASSTRGERRNTEAFFGQGTRLTVV.